The rows below give T cell receptor beta chains drawn from one sample of a study of blood T cell repertoires in COVID-19. Some clones are missing from TCRdb's copy, which holds only in-frame ones; the method was immunoSEQ multiplex PCR. The table records some 350,000 clones, 83% of them present only once. The source material was peripheral blood. The receptors originated from a man aged 25-45 years with active or convalescent COVID-19. Both conserved end residues are part of each CDR3. Fields, in order: V gene, D gene, J gene, clone size, CDR3 DNA, CDR3 protein. A D gene is named only where the DNA matches it firmly. Clone size, where shown, is once, few, many, or a class for clones that have expanded.

TRBV6-2/TRBV6-3	NA	TRBJ1-5	NA	TGTGCCAGCAGTTACTCCTCGGACAGAGACAATCAGCCCCAGCATTTT	CASSYSSDRDNQPQHF
TRBV29-1	NA	TRBJ2-4	few	TGCAGCGTTGAAGAAGCCCACAAAAACATTCAGTACTTC	CSVEEAHKNIQYF
TRBV10-1	TRBD2	TRBJ2-7	NA	TGCGCCAGCACATCCCGGACTAGCGGGCCGTACGAGCAGTACTTC	CASTSRTSGPYEQYF
TRBV6-2/TRBV6-3	NA	TRBJ1-5	NA	TGTGCCAGCAGTTACGTGGGAGGCGACAATCAGCCCCAGCATTTT	CASSYVGGDNQPQHF
TRBV5-4	NA	TRBJ2-7	NA	TGTGCCAGCAGCTCTGCCGCGGGACGCTGGGAGCAGTACTTC	CASSSAAGRWEQYF
TRBV3-1/TRBV3-2	NA	TRBJ1-2	NA	TGTGCCAGCAGCCAAGATAGTGCGACAGGTTGGGGCTACACCTTC	CASSQDSATGWGYTF
TRBV28	NA	TRBJ1-1	NA	TGTGCCAGCAGTTTACAGTTTGAAGCTTTCTTT	CASSLQFEAFF
TRBV15	NA	TRBJ1-4	NA	TGTGCCACCAGCAACCGACAGGATAATGAAAAACTGTTTTTT	CATSNRQDNEKLFF
TRBV12-3/TRBV12-4	TRBD1	TRBJ1-2	few	TGTGCCAGCAGTTTAGGACAGGGCGACGGCTACACCTTC	CASSLGQGDGYTF
TRBV19	NA	TRBJ1-5	NA	TGTGCCAGTAGTATGGTAGGGGGAAGCAATCAGCCCCAGCATTTT	CASSMVGGSNQPQHF
TRBV29-1	TRBD1	TRBJ2-7	NA	TGCAGCGTGGCCGGGGACAGGGTATACGAGCAGTACTTC	CSVAGDRVYEQYF
TRBV11-2	TRBD2	TRBJ2-1	NA	TGTGCCAGCAGCCAAGGACTAGCGGGGGGGCGCATAAATGAGCAGTTCTTC	CASSQGLAGGRINEQFF
TRBV28	TRBD1	TRBJ1-5	NA	TGTGCCATATGGGACAGGGGGAGCAATCAGCCCCAGCATTTT	CAIWDRGSNQPQHF
TRBV5-1	NA	TRBJ2-3	NA	TGCGCCAGTTGTCAGGGGACCACCCTCTTTAGCACAGATACGCAGTATTTT	CASCQGTTLFSTDTQYF
TRBV7-8	NA	TRBJ2-5	few	TGTGCCAGCAGCCCCGGACAGCAAGAGACCCAGTACTTC	CASSPGQQETQYF
TRBV28	NA	TRBJ1-1	NA	TGTGCCAGCATGCTAAGGACAGTGCAGAACACTGAAGCTTTCTTT	CASMLRTVQNTEAFF
TRBV4-3	NA	TRBJ2-1	few	TGCGCCAGCAGCCAAGAACCCGGACTGGTCGAACGGGATGAGCAGTTCTTC	CASSQEPGLVERDEQFF
TRBV3-1/TRBV3-2	NA	TRBJ1-4	NA	TGTGCCAGCAGCCTCGAGGCTAATGAAAAACTGTTTTTT	CASSLEANEKLFF
TRBV5-6	TRBD2	TRBJ2-7	NA	TGTGCCAGCAGCTTGGTAGTGGGACTAGCGGGGGAATACGAGCAGTACTTC	CASSLVVGLAGEYEQYF
TRBV9	TRBD2	TRBJ2-3	NA	TGTGCCAGCAGCCTTCGGGGGCGGGAGGATCTCACAGATACGCAGTATTTT	CASSLRGREDLTDTQYF
TRBV2	NA	TRBJ1-1	NA	TGTGCCAGCAGGGGGGCGCCGGACACTGAAGCTTTCTTT	CASRGAPDTEAFF
TRBV5-1	NA	TRBJ1-1	NA	TGCGCCAGCAGCTTAGAGGCGAACACTGAAGCTTTCTTT	CASSLEANTEAFF
TRBV11-3	TRBD2	TRBJ2-1	NA	TGTGCCAGCAGACTAGCGGGGGGGAACAATGAGCAGTTCTTC	CASRLAGGNNEQFF
TRBV29-1	NA	TRBJ1-2	NA	TGCAGCGCGCCGCTCGACGGGGGCTACACCTTC	CSAPLDGGYTF
TRBV7-9	TRBD1	TRBJ1-2	NA	TGTGCCAGCAGTGAACCAGAGGGGGCTGGCTACACCTTC	CASSEPEGAGYTF
TRBV2	TRBD1	TRBJ2-7	NA	TGTGCCAGCAGTTCGACAGGGGCGTACGAGCAGTACTTC	CASSSTGAYEQYF
TRBV5-1	NA	TRBJ1-1	NA	TGCGCCAGCAGCTTGGAGGGGCCCACTGAAGCTTTCTTT	CASSLEGPTEAFF
TRBV12-3/TRBV12-4	TRBD1	TRBJ2-2	NA	TGTGCCAGCAGCCTGACAGGGGCCGGGGAGCTGTTTTTT	CASSLTGAGELFF
TRBV10-3	TRBD2	TRBJ2-7	NA	TGTGCCATCAGGGGACTAGCGGGAGAAGTGAACGAGCAGTACTTC	CAIRGLAGEVNEQYF
TRBV2	NA	TRBJ1-2	NA	TGTGCCAGCAACGGAAGGGGGGGAGGGGACTATGGCTACACCTTC	CASNGRGGGDYGYTF
TRBV6-2/TRBV6-3	TRBD1	TRBJ2-7	once	TGTGCCAGCATCCCGGACAGGGCCAAGTACGAGCAGTACTTC	CASIPDRAKYEQYF
TRBV7-9	NA	TRBJ2-1	once	TGTGCCAGCAGCTTAGGCGGGCCCTCATCCTACAATGAGCAGTTCTTC	CASSLGGPSSYNEQFF
TRBV3-1/TRBV3-2	TRBD1	TRBJ2-2	NA	TGTGCTACGACAGGGGCCGGGGAGCTGTTTTTT	CATTGAGELFF
TRBV19	NA	TRBJ1-4	many	TGTGCCAGTAGTATCGGCAGGGTTAATGAAAAACTGTTTTTT	CASSIGRVNEKLFF